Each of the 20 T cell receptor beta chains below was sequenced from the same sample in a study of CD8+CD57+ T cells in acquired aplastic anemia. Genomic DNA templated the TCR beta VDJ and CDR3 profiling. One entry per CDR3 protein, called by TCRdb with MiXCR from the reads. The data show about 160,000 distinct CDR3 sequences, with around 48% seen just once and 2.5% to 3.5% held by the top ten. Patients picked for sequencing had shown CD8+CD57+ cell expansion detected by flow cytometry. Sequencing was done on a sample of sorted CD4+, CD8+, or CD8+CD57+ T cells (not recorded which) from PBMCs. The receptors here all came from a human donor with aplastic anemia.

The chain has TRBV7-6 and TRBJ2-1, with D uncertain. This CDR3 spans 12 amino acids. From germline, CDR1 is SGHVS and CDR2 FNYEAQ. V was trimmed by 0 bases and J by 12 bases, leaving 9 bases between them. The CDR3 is CASSLAACVQFF. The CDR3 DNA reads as TGTGCCAGCAGCTTAGCGGCATGTGTGCAGTTCTTC.

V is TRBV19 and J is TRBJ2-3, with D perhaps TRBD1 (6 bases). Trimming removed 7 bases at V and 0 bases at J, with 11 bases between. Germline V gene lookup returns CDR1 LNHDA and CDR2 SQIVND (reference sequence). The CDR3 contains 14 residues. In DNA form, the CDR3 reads TGTGCCAGTACGGCAGGGGCTAGCACAGATACGCAGTATTTT. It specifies CASTAGASTDTQYF.

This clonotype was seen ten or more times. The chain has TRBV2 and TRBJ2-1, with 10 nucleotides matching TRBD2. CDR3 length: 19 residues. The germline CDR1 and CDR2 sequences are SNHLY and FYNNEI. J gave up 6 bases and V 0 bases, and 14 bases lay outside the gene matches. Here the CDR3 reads CASSEALLGAGGPSNEQFF. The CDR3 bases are TGTGCCAGCAGTGAAGCGCTTCTGGGAGCGGGAGGGCCAAGCAATGAGCAGTTCTTC.

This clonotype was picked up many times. The CDR3 DNA reads as TGTGCCAGCAATATGGCACAGGGGCTCTCAGGCGGCTACACCTTC. Amino acids: CASNMAQGLSGGYTF. The gene calls are TRBV5-6 and TRBJ1-2; 7 bases match TRBD1. This CDR3 is built from 15 residues. Germline CDR1 is SGHDT and CDR2 is YYEEEE. V gave up 6 bases and J gave up 8 bases; unmatched junction bases: 16.

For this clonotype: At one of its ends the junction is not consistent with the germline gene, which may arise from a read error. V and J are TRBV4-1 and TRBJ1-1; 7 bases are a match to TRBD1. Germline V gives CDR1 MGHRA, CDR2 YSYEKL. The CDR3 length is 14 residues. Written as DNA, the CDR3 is TGCGCCAGCAGCCAGGGACAGATGAACACTGGAGCTTTCTTT. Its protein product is CASSQGQMNTGAFF.

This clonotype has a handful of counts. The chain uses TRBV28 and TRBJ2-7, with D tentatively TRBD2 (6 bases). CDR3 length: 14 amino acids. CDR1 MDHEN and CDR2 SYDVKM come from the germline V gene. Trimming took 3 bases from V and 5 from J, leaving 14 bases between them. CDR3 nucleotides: TGTGCCAGCAGTTTGGTCGGGAGAGCGAACGAGCAGTACTTC. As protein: CASSLVGRANEQYF.

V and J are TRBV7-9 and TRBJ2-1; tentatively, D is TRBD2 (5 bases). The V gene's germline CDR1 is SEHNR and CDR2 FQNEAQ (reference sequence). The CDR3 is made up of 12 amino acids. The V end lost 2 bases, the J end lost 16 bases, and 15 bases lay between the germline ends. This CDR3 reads CASSLHKPGSFF. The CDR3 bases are TGTGCCAGCAGCTTACACAAACCGGGGTCATTCTTC.

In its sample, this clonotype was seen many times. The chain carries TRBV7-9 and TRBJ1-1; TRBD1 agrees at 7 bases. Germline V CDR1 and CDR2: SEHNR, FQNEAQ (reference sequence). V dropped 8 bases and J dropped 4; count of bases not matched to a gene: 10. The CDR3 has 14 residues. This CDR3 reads CASARVRDSTEAFF. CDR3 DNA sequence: TGTGCCAGCGCCCGTGTTCGGGACAGCACTGAAGCTTTCTTT. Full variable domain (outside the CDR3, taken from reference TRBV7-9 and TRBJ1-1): DTGVSQNPRHKITKRGQNVTFRCDPISEHNRLYWYRQTLGQGPEFLTYFQNEAQLEKSRLLSDRFSAERPKGSFSTLEIQRTEQGDSAMYLCASARVRDSTEAFFGQGTRLTVV.

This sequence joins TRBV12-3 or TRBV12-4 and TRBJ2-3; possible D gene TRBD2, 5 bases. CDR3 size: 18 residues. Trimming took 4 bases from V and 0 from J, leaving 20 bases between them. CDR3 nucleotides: TGTGCCAGCAGTTCCCCCTGGGTTGGGAGCTCTAGCACAGATACGCAGTATTTT. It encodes CASSSPWVGSSSTDTQYF.

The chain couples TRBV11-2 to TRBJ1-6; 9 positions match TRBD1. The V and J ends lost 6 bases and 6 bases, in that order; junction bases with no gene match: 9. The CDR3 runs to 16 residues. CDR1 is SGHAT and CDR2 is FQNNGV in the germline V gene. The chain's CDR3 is CASRSDRGALNSPLHF. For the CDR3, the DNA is TGTGCCAGCAGATCGGACAGGGGCGCTCTTAATTCACCCCTCCACTTT.

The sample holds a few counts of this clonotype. Here the CDR3 reads CASRGVQGGGEQYF. Here the CDR3 DNA reads TGTGCCAGCCGGGGAGTTCAGGGGGGCGGCGAGCAGTACTTC. The chain links TRBV2 to TRBJ2-7; D is possibly TRBD1 (7 bases). The length of the CDR3 is 14 residues. The germline V and J ends were trimmed by 8 bases and 6 bases, with 20 bases remaining between them. The germline gives CDR1 SNHLY, CDR2 FYNNEI. The full variable domain, in which reference TRBV2 and TRBJ2-7 provide the parts outside the CDR3, is EPEVTQTPSHQVTQMGQEVILRCVPISNHLYFYWYRQILGQKVEFLVSFYNNEISEKSEIFDDQFSVERPDGSNFTLKIRSTKLEDSAMYFCASRGVQGGGEQYFGPGTRLTVT.

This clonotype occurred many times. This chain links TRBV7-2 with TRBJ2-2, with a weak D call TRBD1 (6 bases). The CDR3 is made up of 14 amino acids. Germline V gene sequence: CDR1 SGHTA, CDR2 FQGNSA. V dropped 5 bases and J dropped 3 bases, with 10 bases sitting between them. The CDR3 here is CASSNYRDTGELFF. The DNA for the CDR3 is TGTGCCAGCAGCAACTACAGGGACACCGGGGAGCTGTTTTTT.

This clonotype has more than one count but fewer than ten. CDR3 sequence (DNA): TGCGCCAGCAGCTTGAGTTTTCAGGTTGCAACTAATGAAAAACTGTTTTTT. Its protein product is CASSLSFQVATNEKLFF. The chain couples TRBV5-1 to TRBJ1-4; unclear D gene. This CDR3 region has 17 residues. Germline loops: CDR1 SGHRS, CDR2 YFSETQ. Deletions cut 1 base from V and 0 bases from J, with 13 bases between.

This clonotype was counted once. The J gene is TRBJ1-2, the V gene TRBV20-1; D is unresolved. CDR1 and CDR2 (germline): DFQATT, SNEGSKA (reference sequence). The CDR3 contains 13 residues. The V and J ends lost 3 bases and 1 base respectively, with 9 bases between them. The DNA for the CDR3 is TGCAGTGCTAGTGAGGGTTTTAACTATGGCTACACCTTC. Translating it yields CSASEGFNYGYTF.

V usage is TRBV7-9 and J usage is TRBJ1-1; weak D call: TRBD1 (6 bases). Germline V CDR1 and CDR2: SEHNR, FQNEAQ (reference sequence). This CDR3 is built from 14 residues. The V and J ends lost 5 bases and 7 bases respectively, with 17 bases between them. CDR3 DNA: TGTGCCAGCAGCGACAGCCAGGGGCGTGGTGAAGCTTTCTTT. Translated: CASSDSQGRGEAFF.

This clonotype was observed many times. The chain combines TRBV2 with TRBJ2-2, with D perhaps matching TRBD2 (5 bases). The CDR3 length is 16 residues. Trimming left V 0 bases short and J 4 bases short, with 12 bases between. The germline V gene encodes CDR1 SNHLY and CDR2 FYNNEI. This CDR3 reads CASSEAAGKRTGELFF. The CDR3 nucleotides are TGTGCCAGCAGTGAAGCGGCGGGCAAGCGCACCGGGGAGCTGTTTTTT. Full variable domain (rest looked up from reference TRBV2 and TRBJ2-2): EPEVTQTPSHQVTQMGQEVILRCVPISNHLYFYWYRQILGQKVEFLVSFYNNEISEKSEIFDDQFSVERPDGSNFTLKIRSTKLEDSAMYFCASSEAAGKRTGELFFGEGSRLTVL.

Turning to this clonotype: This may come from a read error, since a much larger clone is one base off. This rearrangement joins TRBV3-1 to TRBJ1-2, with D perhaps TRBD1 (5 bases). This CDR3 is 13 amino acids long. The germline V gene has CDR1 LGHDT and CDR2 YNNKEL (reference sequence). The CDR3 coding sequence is TGTGCCAGGAGCCCCGGGGGACCGAATGGCTACACCTTC. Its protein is CARSPGGPNGYTF.

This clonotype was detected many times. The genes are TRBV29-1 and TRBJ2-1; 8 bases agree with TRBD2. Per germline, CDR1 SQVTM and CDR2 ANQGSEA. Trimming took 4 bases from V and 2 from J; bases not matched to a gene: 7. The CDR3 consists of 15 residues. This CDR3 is CSVVPSGPTYNEQFF. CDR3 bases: TGCAGCGTTGTTCCTAGCGGGCCGACCTACAATGAGCAGTTCTTC.

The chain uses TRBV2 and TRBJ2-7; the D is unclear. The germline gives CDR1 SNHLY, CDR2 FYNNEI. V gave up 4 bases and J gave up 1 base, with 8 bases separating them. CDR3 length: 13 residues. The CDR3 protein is CASSGAASYEQYF. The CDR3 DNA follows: TGTGCCAGCAGTGGGGCAGCTTCCTACGAGCAGTACTTC.

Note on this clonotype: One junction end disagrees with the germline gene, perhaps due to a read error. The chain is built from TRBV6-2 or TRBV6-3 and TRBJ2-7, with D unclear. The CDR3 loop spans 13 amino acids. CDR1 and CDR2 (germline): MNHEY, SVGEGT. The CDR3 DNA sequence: TGTGCCAGCAGTTTGACCAGGAGCTACGAGCTGTGCTTC. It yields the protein CASSLTRSYELCF.